These 27 T cell receptor beta chains came from one sample sequenced in a study of OX40 agonist ivuxolimab in advanced cancers. Assay used: immunoSEQ multiplex PCR; TCRdb lists only in-frame clones, some missing. The table lists tens of thousands of clones, 60% to 80% of them singletons. The sequenced sample was CD4+ or CD8+ T cells sorted from blood, obtained in a trial of the OX40 agonist ivuxolimab. The receptors come from an adult with an advanced solid tumor such as melanoma, head and neck, liver or kidney cancer.

The CDR3 DNA is TGTGCCAGCAGCCCAACTAGCGGGAGGCTGGCCTTCGACAATGAGCAGTTCTTC. This codes for CASSPTSGRLAFDNEQFF. The chain recombines TRBV7-9 with TRBJ2-1; 12 bases match TRBD2. Germline V gene data show CDR1 as SEHNR and CDR2 as FQNEAQ (reference sequence). The trim removed 5 bases at V and 5 bases at J, leaving 13 bases unmatched. CDR3 length: 18 residues.

The chain couples TRBV4-2 to TRBJ2-1, with 13 bases lining up with TRBD2. This CDR3 comprises 19 residues. V was clipped by 0 bases and J by 0 bases; unmatched bases: 5. Germline lookup yields CDR1 LGHNA and CDR2 YNFKEQ. CDR3: CASSQEGTSGVGSYNEQFF. CDR3 bases: TGTGCCAGCAGCCAAGAAGGGACTAGCGGGGTGGGCTCCTACAATGAGCAGTTCTTC.

The chain combines TRBV15 with TRBJ2-7, with a weak D call TRBD1 (7 bases). V shed 3 bases and J shed 2 bases, with 11 bases lying between them. The CDR3 length is 14 residues. Germline assignment: CDR1 LNHNV and CDR2 YYDKDF (reference sequence). The CDR3 nucleotides read TGTGCCACCAGCAGGGGGGGACAGACCTACGAGCAGTACTTC. Translation: CATSRGGQTYEQYF.

Comments on this clone: One end of the junction varies from germline; a read error may be responsible. The chain links TRBV27 to TRBJ1-2; no reliable D call. This CDR3 has 14 residues. Germline CDR1 is MNHEY and CDR2 is SMNVEV (reference sequence). CDR3 residues: CASSFLRSNDGYTF. The CDR3 nucleotides read TGTGCCAGCAGTTTCCTTCGTAGTAACGATGGCTACACCTTC.

This chain uses TRBV5-6 with TRBJ2-7, with 7 nucleotides matching TRBD2. The CDR3 totals 15 residues. V was clipped by 4 bases and J by 5 bases; unmatched bases: 12. Germline-derived CDR1 and CDR2 are SGHDT and YYEEEE. The CDR3 loop is CASSRGMAGVNEQYF. The CDR3 DNA reads TGTGCCAGCAGCCGCGGGATGGCGGGAGTCAACGAGCAGTACTTC.

This chain joins TRBV7-3 and TRBJ2-1, with D possibly TRBD2 on 6 matching bases. Deletions cut 5 bases from V and 7 bases from J, with 18 bases between. The CDR3 consists of 15 residues. Germline V lookup: CDR1 SGHTA, CDR2 FQGTGA. CDR3 sequence: CASSPTSGTGNEQFF. The CDR3 region has the DNA TGTGCCAGCAGCCCCACGTCCGGGACTGGAAATGAGCAGTTCTTC.

The chain links TRBV10-3 to TRBJ1-2, with no clear D. Germline CDR1 reads ENHRY; CDR2 reads SYGVKD. There are 15 residues in the CDR3. Trimming cost V 0 bases and J 4 bases, with 12 bases left between them. The DNA of the CDR3 is TGTGCCATCAGTGAGTCGGCGGCAGCCTCCTATGGCTACACCTTC. Protein: CAISESAAASYGYTF.

The gene calls are TRBV7-8 and TRBJ2-5, with a possible D match to TRBD2 (6 bases). The CDR3 runs 16 residues. Germline CDR1 SGHVS, CDR2 FQNEAQ. V was pared by 1 base and J by 4 bases, with 16 bases between. The DNA for the CDR3 is TGTGCCAGCAGCTTAGGCCAGGAGGGACGTTTAGAGACCCAGTACTTC. Amino acid sequence: CASSLGQEGRLETQYF.

The chain joins TRBV6-6 to TRBJ1-2; maybe TRBD1 (5 bases). Germline V gene lookup returns CDR1 MNHNY and CDR2 SVGAGI (reference sequence). Trimming stripped 0 bases from V and 6 bases from J, with 14 bases between. The CDR3 sequence is 15 residues long. The CDR3 here is CASSYSMGGTNGYTF. In DNA form, the CDR3 reads TGTGCCAGCAGTTACTCGATGGGGGGTACGAATGGCTACACCTTC.

The DNA for the CDR3 is TGTGCCAGCAGTTTTGACAGTTCTAATGAAAAACTGTTTTTT. This codes for CASSFDSSNEKLFF. The V and J genes are TRBV2 and TRBJ1-4; weak D call: TRBD1 (5 bases). V lost 5 bases and J 3 bases, leaving 10 bases between the germline ends. This CDR3 region has 14 residues. Per germline, CDR1 SNHLY and CDR2 FYNNEI. Using reference TRBV2 and TRBJ1-4 for the parts outside the CDR3, the full variable domain is EPEVTQTPSHQVTQMGQEVILRCVPISNHLYFYWYRQILGQKVEFLVSFYNNEISEKSEIFDDQFSVERPDGSNFTLKIRSTKLEDSAMYFCASSFDSSNEKLFFGSGTQLSVL.

The chain carries TRBV18 and TRBJ2-1, with a weak D call TRBD2 (6 bases). CDR3 length equals 13 residues. Per the germline V gene, CDR1 is KGHSH and CDR2 is LQKENI. Trimming shortened V by 2 bases and J by 5 bases, and 7 bases separated the two germline ends. The CDR3 bases are TGTGCCAGCTCACCAGGGACTGACAATGAGCAGTTCTTC. This sequence encodes CASSPGTDNEQFF.

This clone showed up just a few times. This sample includes further DNA sequences coding for the same CDR3. This chain connects TRBV7-9 to TRBJ1-2; the match to TRBD1 covers 8 bases. Germline trimming cut 2 bases from V and 4 bases from J; bases unmatched to any gene: 3. The CDR3 is 14 amino acids. The germline V gene has CDR1 SEHNR and CDR2 FQNEAQ (reference sequence). CDR3 residues: CASSLSRGRYGYTF. As DNA, the CDR3 is TGTGCCAGCAGCTTATCCAGGGGGCGCTATGGCTACACCTTC.

V usage is TRBV29-1 and J usage is TRBJ2-7; 8 nucleotides align to TRBD2. There are 14 residues in the CDR3. Germline CDR1 is SQVTM and CDR2 is ANQGSEA. The junction had 11 bases not matched to a gene; V was cut back by 4 bases and J by 6 bases. CDR3: CSVAEPSGFSEQYF. The DNA for the CDR3 is TGCAGCGTTGCGGAGCCTAGCGGGTTTTCCGAGCAGTACTTC.

This rearrangement joins TRBV27 to TRBJ1-5; a weak D match, TRBD1 (6 bases). This CDR3 spans 15 amino acids. The V end lost 6 bases, the J end lost 3 bases, and 15 bases lay between the germline ends. Germline V gene sequence: CDR1 MNHEY, CDR2 SMNVEV (reference sequence). CDR3 sequence: CASRFTGRDNQPQHF. The CDR3 nucleotides are TGTGCCAGCAGATTTACAGGGAGAGACAATCAGCCCCAGCATTTT.

This clone was picked up a small number of times. This chain joins TRBV28 and TRBJ1-1, with a possible D match to TRBD1 (6 bases). Germline V gene lookup returns CDR1 MDHEN and CDR2 SYDVKM. This CDR3 comprises 14 residues. V dropped 5 bases and J dropped 4 bases, with 14 bases sitting between them. CDR3 residues: CASSPHRDGTEAFF. CDR3 bases: TGTGCCAGCAGTCCTCACAGGGATGGCACTGAAGCTTTCTTT. Drawing the rest from reference TRBV28 and TRBJ1-1, the complete variable domain is DVKVTQSSRYLVKRTGEKVFLECVQDMDHENMFWYRQDPGLGLRLIYFSYDVKMKEKGDIPEGYSVSREKKERFSLILESASTNQTSMYLCASSPHRDGTEAFFGQGTRLTVV.

V is TRBV5-1 and J is TRBJ2-7, with 7 bases aligning to TRBD2. The germline V gene encodes CDR1 SGHRS and CDR2 YFSETQ. V shed 0 bases and J 7 bases; nucleotides not matched to a gene: 10. The CDR3 has 15 residues. Written as DNA, the CDR3 is TGCGCCAGCAGCTTGGGGTTAGCGGGTACCCAGGAGCAGTACTTC. Translation: CASSLGLAGTQEQYF.

The chain links TRBV11-2 to TRBJ1-4; possibly TRBD1 for D (6 bases). The V end was cut by 4 bases, the J end by 4 bases, with 13 bases between. The germline CDR1 and CDR2 sequences are SGHAT and FQNNGV. This CDR3 is 15 amino acids long. The CDR3 region is CASSSQRGFNEKLFF. CDR3 bases: TGTGCCAGCAGCTCTCAGAGGGGGTTTAATGAAAAACTGTTTTTT.

This chain uses TRBV28 with TRBJ1-1; a weak D match, TRBD1 (5 bases). This CDR3 is built from 14 residues. The V and J ends lost 7 bases and 5 bases respectively, with 17 bases between them. Germline V CDR1 and CDR2: MDHEN, SYDVKM. The CDR3 sequence: CASTLGQAVTEAFF. The CDR3 coding sequence is TGTGCCAGCACCCTGGGGCAGGCGGTGACTGAAGCTTTCTTT.

For the CDR3, the DNA is TGCAGCGTTGAAATGGCTAGCGGAGGTAATGAGCAGTTCTTC. Protein product: CSVEMASGGNEQFF. V is TRBV29-1 and J is TRBJ2-1; 7 bases align to TRBD2. The CDR3 runs 14 residues. Trimming took 2 bases from V and 7 from J; bases not matched to a gene: 8. Germline CDR1 is SQVTM and CDR2 is ANQGSEA.

The chain recombines TRBV5-1 with TRBJ2-1, with 13 bases fitting TRBD2. This CDR3 contains 16 residues. The germline V gene encodes CDR1 SGHRS and CDR2 YFSETQ. V lost 4 bases, J lost 7 bases, and 8 bases stayed unmatched. This chain's CDR3 is CASSLATSGGANEQFF. CDR3 DNA sequence: TGCGCCAGCAGCCTAGCAACTAGCGGGGGGGCGAATGAGCAGTTCTTC.

J is TRBJ1-4 and V is TRBV5-4; D ambiguous. This CDR3 is built from 15 residues. V was shortened by 4 bases and J by 7 bases, with 17 bases between the two germline ends. CDR1 SGHNT and CDR2 YYREEE come from the germline V gene (reference sequence). This chain's CDR3 is CASSLWAGSSEKLFF. CDR3 nucleotides: TGTGCCAGCAGCCTGTGGGCAGGTTCGAGTGAAAAACTGTTTTTT.

The chain recombines TRBV6-1 with TRBJ1-5; 8 bases align to TRBD1. Trimming cost V 6 bases and J 5 bases; bases outside gene matches: 9. CDR3 length: 15 residues. Per the germline V gene, CDR1 is MNHNS and CDR2 is SASEGT. The CDR3 reads CASRPGQGLHQPQHF. The CDR3 DNA is TGTGCCAGCAGGCCAGGACAGGGTCTTCATCAGCCCCAGCATTTT.

Concerning this clone itself: Other DNA sequences of this sample code for an identical CDR3. The CDR3 sequence is CASSVAQSSYEQYF. The CDR3 DNA follows: TGTGCCAGCAGCGTAGCTCAAAGCTCCTACGAGCAGTACTTC. The chain joins TRBV9 to TRBJ2-7, with D unclear. Germline CDR1 SGDLS, CDR2 YYNGEE. The CDR3 loop spans 14 amino acids. V was trimmed by 0 bases and J by 0 bases, leaving 7 bases between them.

The chain couples TRBV2 to TRBJ1-5, with D possibly matching TRBD1 (5 bases). Germline CDR1 and CDR2: SNHLY and FYNNEI. The CDR3 has 14 amino acids. The ends were cut back, 5 bases at V and 7 bases at J, with 15 bases in the middle. The CDR3: CASSNPGLEQPQHF. The CDR3 DNA reads TGTGCCAGCAGTAACCCAGGGTTGGAACAGCCCCAGCATTTT. Using reference TRBV2 and TRBJ1-5 for the parts outside the CDR3, the full variable domain is EPEVTQTPSHQVTQMGQEVILRCVPISNHLYFYWYRQILGQKVEFLVSFYNNEISEKSEIFDDQFSVERPDGSNFTLKIRSTKLEDSAMYFCASSNPGLEQPQHFGDGTRLSIL.

The chain carries TRBV27 and TRBJ2-7, with TRBD2 matching over 10 bases. After removal of 6 bases from V and 3 bases from J, the junction contained 5 bases not matched to a gene. This CDR3 spans 14 amino acids. CDR1 MNHEY and CDR2 SMNVEV come from the germline V gene (reference sequence). Written as DNA, the CDR3 is TGTGCCAGCAGGCAACTAGCGGGGCACTACGAGCAGTACTTC. This codes for CASRQLAGHYEQYF.

The chain carries TRBV6-5 and TRBJ2-5, with D possibly TRBD1 on 5 matching bases. Trimming took off 0 bases at V and 5 bases at J, with 16 bases between the two ends. The CDR3 runs 16 residues. CDR1 and CDR2 (germline): MNHEY, SVGAGI. The chain's CDR3 is CASSYSIVAGAETQYF. The CDR3 DNA is TGTGCCAGCAGTTACTCGATTGTTGCTGGGGCGGAGACCCAGTACTTC.

This chain connects TRBV5-1 to TRBJ2-3, with 8 bases that match TRBD1. Germline V gives CDR1 SGHRS, CDR2 YFSETQ. Unmatched junction bases numbered 11, after V lost 4 bases and J lost 7 bases. The CDR3 is 15 residues long. DNA for the CDR3: TGCGCCAGCAGCGCAGGGGGCGCCTATTCGAATACGCAGTATTTT. It is translated as CASSAGGAYSNTQYF.